Listed below are T cell receptor beta chains from one sample, sequenced in a study of blood T cells in healthy people across ages. TCRdb passed the 5' RACE reads through MiXCR, listing each CDR3 protein once. The profile shows 800,000 to 950,000 distinct CDR3 sequences, roughly 43% of them singletons. Source material: blood. The receptors stem from a young man in good health. Both conserved end residues are part of each CDR3. A D gene is named only where the DNA matches it firmly. The size entry is marked missing in some rows and otherwise reads once, few, many or a size class.

J	D	size	V	DNA	CDR3
TRBJ2-5	-	-	TRBV29-1	TGCAGCGTTGAAACGCTCGGGACCCGGTACTTC	CSVETLGTRYF
TRBJ1-2	-	-	TRBV20-1	TGCAGTGCTAGAGACGGACCTTATGGCTACACCTTC	CSARDGPYGYTF
TRBJ2-7	-	few	TRBV4-1	TGCGCCAGCAGCCAAGTTGGGGGATTAGCGGCTAGTCCCTACGAGCAGTACTTC	CASSQVGGLAASPYEQYF
TRBJ2-2	-	-	TRBV11-2	TGTGCCAGCGGGAGTGCAGAAGGATTCGGGGAGCTGTTTTTT	CASGSAEGFGELFF
TRBJ2-2	-	few	TRBV28	TGTGCCAGCAGTTTATACGGGAACACCGGGGAGCTGTTTTTT	CASSLYGNTGELFF
TRBJ2-3	TRBD2	few	TRBV3-1	TGTGCCAGCAGCCAAGAAGCAGCGGGGGGCGCAGATACGCAGTATTTT	CASSQEAAGGADTQYF
TRBJ2-7	-	many	TRBV10-3	TGTGCCATCAGGGACGGTTCCTACGAGCAGTACTTC	CAIRDGSYEQYF
TRBJ1-1	TRBD1	-	TRBV7-3	TGTGCCAGCAGAGCTACAGGGGACACTGAAGCTTTCTTT	CASRATGDTEAFF
TRBJ2-1	TRBD1	-	TRBV7-9	TGTGCCAGCAGCTTAGCGAGGGACAGCGTTTGGCAGTTCTTC	CASSLARDSVWQFF
TRBJ1-2	-	few	TRBV27	TGTGTACCTAACGCGCGGGGCCGAGCTAACTATGGCTACACCTTC	CVPNARGRANYGYTF
TRBJ2-2	-	-	TRBV6-2/TRBV6-3	TGTGCCAGCAGCTGGAAAGTCACCGGGGAGCTGTTTTTT	CASSWKVTGELFF
TRBJ2-7	TRBD2	-	TRBV20-1	TGCAGTGCTCAAACCGGGACTAGCGGATACGAGCAGTACTTC	CSAQTGTSGYEQYF
TRBJ2-3	TRBD2	-	TRBV5-4	TGTGCCAGCAGCCGCGGACTAGCGGGGGGGCCAACAGATACGCAGTATTTT	CASSRGLAGGPTDTQYF
TRBJ2-1	-	many	TRBV5-6	TGTGCCAGCAGCACTCGGGACAATGAGCAGTTCTTC	CASSTRDNEQFF
TRBJ2-5	TRBD2	few	TRBV2	TGTGCCAGCAGTGGGGGACTAGCGGAAGAGACCCAGTACTTC	CASSGGLAEETQYF
TRBJ1-2	-	-	TRBV27	TGTGCCAGCAGATCCACCGACAGATATGGCTACACCTTC	CASRSTDRYGYTF
TRBJ2-3	TRBD2	once	TRBV7-3	TGTGCCAGCAGCTTAACCGCTAGCGGGAAGGGAGATACGCAGTATTTT	CASSLTASGKGDTQYF
TRBJ2-3	TRBD2	many	TRBV29-1	TGCAGCGTGGGGACAAGCGGGGGGGCGGGGACGCAGTATTTT	CSVGTSGGAGTQYF
TRBJ2-7	TRBD1	few	TRBV4-1	TGCGCCAGCAGCCCACCCGGGACAGGGAGCTCCTACGAGCAGTACTTC	CASSPPGTGSSYEQYF
TRBJ2-7	-	few	TRBV14	TGTGCCAGCAGCCAGGCAGCCTACGAGCAGTACTTC	CASSQAAYEQYF
TRBJ2-5	TRBD2	-	TRBV10-3	TGTGCCATCGGTGGACTAGCTGAAGCGACCCAGTACTTC	CAIGGLAEATQYF
TRBJ2-3	TRBD2	-	TRBV5-1	TGCGCCAGCAGCTGGCGGGGGGAGACGCTCACAGATACGCAGTATTTT	CASSWRGETLTDTQYF
TRBJ2-5	-	few	TRBV29-1	TGCAGCGTTGAAGATATCGTGTGGGAGGGGGGAGAGACCCAGTACTTC	CSVEDIVWEGGETQYF
TRBJ2-1	-	few	TRBV27	TGTGCCAGCAGTTTATTGCTGGGAGGGGGCGCAATTAATGAGCAGTTCTTC	CASSLLLGGGAINEQFF
TRBJ2-3	-	many	TRBV7-2	TGTGCCAGCAGCTTAGCAGGGAGGTCAGATACGCAGTATTTT	CASSLAGRSDTQYF
TRBJ2-1	TRBD2	-	TRBV6-5	TGTGCCAGCAGTCCTACTAGCGGGAGATCCTACAATGAGCAGTTCTTC	CASSPTSGRSYNEQFF
TRBJ1-2	-	-	TRBV30	TGTGCCTGGAGTGTAACTCAGATCGGCGGCTACACCTTC	CAWSVTQIGGYTF
TRBJ2-3	-	-	TRBV28	TGTGCCAGCAGCCCTCTGACTACTGTGGGGCCCTCGGATACGCAGTATTTT	CASSPLTTVGPSDTQYF
TRBJ2-1	-	many	TRBV12-3/TRBV12-4	TGTGCCAGCAGTTTAGAGTATGAGCAGTTCTTC	CASSLEYEQFF
TRBJ2-1	TRBD2	many	TRBV6-6	TGTGCCAGCAGTTACGGACTAGCGGGTGGGAATGAGCAGTTCTTC	CASSYGLAGGNEQFF
TRBJ2-5	-	-	TRBV28	TGTGCCAGCAGCTCAAATCGGGTCCGGGCGAAGGGAGAGACCCAGTACTTC	CASSSNRVRAKGETQYF
TRBJ2-7	TRBD2	few	TRBV10-3	TGTGCCATCAGTGAGTCACTAGCGGGGGCCACCTACGAGCAGTACTTC	CAISESLAGATYEQYF
TRBJ1-1	TRBD1	few	TRBV28	TGTGCCAGCAGGATCGGGACAGAGAACACTGAAGCTTTCTTT	CASRIGTENTEAFF
TRBJ2-2	-	few	TRBV20-1	TGCAGTGCTAGAACGCAGGTCACCGGGGAGCTGTTTTTT	CSARTQVTGELFF
TRBJ2-5	TRBD1	few	TRBV9	TGTGCCAGCAGCTCCACAGGGGGTTGGTTGCAGACCCAGTACTTC	CASSSTGGWLQTQYF
TRBJ2-1	TRBD1	-	TRBV4-2	TGTGCCAGCAGCCAAGTACAGGGGGAACCCTACAATGAGCAGTTCTTC	CASSQVQGEPYNEQFF
TRBJ2-5	TRBD2	-	TRBV4-1	TGCGCCAGCAGCCAAGCCGGGAGGGGTCGGGGGGCCCAGTACTTC	CASSQAGRGRGAQYF
TRBJ1-1	-	few	TRBV25-1	TGTGCCAGCAGTCCAGGGGTGCGGACTGAAGCTTTCTTT	CASSPGVRTEAFF
TRBJ2-7	-	few	TRBV2	TGTGCCAGCAGTGAAGCGGCGGCTCAGAGCTACGAGCAGTACTTC	CASSEAAAQSYEQYF
TRBJ1-2	-	few	TRBV29-1	TGCAGCGTTGTCTTGCAGGGCTGGGGCTACACCTTC	CSVVLQGWGYTF
TRBJ2-7	-	-	TRBV18	TGTGCCAGCTCATTCCAAGGACAACCTTACGAGCAGTACTTC	CASSFQGQPYEQYF
TRBJ1-5	-	few	TRBV12-3/TRBV12-4	TGTGCCAGCAGTTCTTCAGCGGGAGGGAACAATCAGCCCCAGCATTTT	CASSSSAGGNNQPQHF
TRBJ2-7	-	-	TRBV15	TGTGCCACCAGCAGATTCCACGGACCGATGACCTACGAGCAGTACTTC	CATSRFHGPMTYEQYF
TRBJ2-7	-	-	TRBV20-1	TGCAGTGCTAGAGTAACATGGACCTACGAGCAGTACTTC	CSARVTWTYEQYF
TRBJ2-3	-	-	TRBV10-3	TGTGCCATCACCGGATCTAGCACAGATACGCAGTATTTT	CAITGSSTDTQYF
TRBJ1-2	-	-	TRBV6-1	TGTGCCAGCAGTGAGGGCCAGGGCTTTGGCTACACCTTT	CASSEGQGFGYTF
TRBJ2-3	TRBD2	few	TRBV6-1	TGTGCCAGCAGTGCAACTAGCGGGGGGAGCACAGATACGCAGTATTTT	CASSATSGGSTDTQYF
TRBJ2-5	-	-	TRBV29-1	TGCAGCGTTCCGACCGAGGGTCAAGAGACCCAGTACTTC	CSVPTEGQETQYF
TRBJ1-6	-	-	TRBV5-4	TGTGCCAGCAGCTTGGTGGACACCAATAATTCACCCCTCCACTTT	CASSLVDTNNSPLHF
TRBJ1-2	TRBD1	-	TRBV4-1	TGCGCCAGCAGCCACCCAGACAGGGCGAAGGGCTACACCTTC	CASSHPDRAKGYTF
TRBJ2-3	-	-	TRBV6-2/TRBV6-3	TGTGCCAGCCGATTGGGGGGTGAAGATACGCAGTATTTT	CASRLGGEDTQYF
TRBJ2-1	TRBD1	few	TRBV5-1	TGCGCCAGCAGCTTACTACCGGGACAGGGGGTGAACTATGAGCAGTTCTTC	CASSLLPGQGVNYEQFF
TRBJ1-2	TRBD1	-	TRBV13	TGTGCCAGCAGCTCAACCGGGACAGGGTGGAGCTATGGCTACACCTTC	CASSSTGTGWSYGYTF